This T cell receptor (beta chain) was retrieved from a study of shared clonotypes between healthy human individuals. This CDR3 is 15 amino acids long. CDR1 and CDR2 from the germline V gene are MGHRA and YSYEKL. The V and J ends lost 4 bases and 1 base respectively, with 13 bases between them. The repertoire was sequenced with immunoSEQ multiplex PCR; TCRdb's copy has only in-frame clones and lacks some. Among millions of clones listed, 85% to 95% were seen once. Naive CD8 cells lacked CD45RO, underwent positive selection for CCR7 and left out terminally differentiated effector memory CD45RA+ cells. This sequence joins TRBV4-1 and TRBJ1-2; D might be TRBD1 (5 bases). Sequenced sample: naive CD8+ T cells from PBMCs. The sequence derives from a man aged 18 to 29 in good health. Some clones in this sample may be carry-over from other donors' samples. CDR3 sequence: CASSLPGGINYGYTF. The CDR3 region has the DNA TGCGCCAGCAGCCTTCCGGGGGGAATTAACTATGGCTACACCTTC.